This T cell receptor (beta chain) was sequenced in a study of HIV-infected patients and healthy controls. Study findings and constraints: With just sixteen HIV-infected individuals processed, the findings' generality was considered strongly limited. CMV-associated CDR3s mostly grew nonsignificantly during therapy, while HIV-associated CDR3s declined significantly.

450 to 600 ng RNA was reverse transcribed with alpha and beta constant-region primers. Using multiplexing indices, alpha and beta chain libraries were generated apart by chain-specific third strand synthesis. Each molecule carried a 12-nucleotide identifier made of two joined random hexamers added before amplification. MiXCR was run by TCRdb on the 5' RACE reads, yielding one entry per CDR3 protein. This table has some 20,000 distinct CDR3 sequences, 9.5% to 15% appearing once. This clonotype was recorded at least ten times. Its antigen remains unknown. Whole blood was used without fractionation, so all unsorted peripheral T cells were included. V gave up 3 bases and J gave up 8 bases, with 7 bases separating them. The CDR3 has 11 residues.

Sequences were obtained from blood. The V gene is TRBV12-3 or TRBV12-4, the J gene TRBJ1-2; D unclear. The sequence was collected from an adult in good health. The CDR3 DNA sequence: TGTGCCAGCAGTTTCGGTTTGGGCTACACCTTC. It encodes CASSFGLGYTF.